A single sample is the source of the 2 T cell receptor beta chains below, sequenced in a study of blood T cell repertoires in COVID-19. Assay used: immunoSEQ multiplex PCR; TCRdb lists only in-frame clones, some missing. The sample contains about 94,000 clones, 80% of which appear only once. The sequenced sample consisted of peripheral blood. Every receptor here comes from a human donor in a cohort sampled during active COVID-19.

On this clone itself: Other DNA sequences within the sample encode an identical CDR3. The gene calls are TRBV19 and TRBJ2-7; 8 positions match TRBD2. J was trimmed by 0 bases and V by 4 bases; bases with no gene match: 5. From germline, CDR1 is LNHDA and CDR2 SQIVND (reference sequence). The CDR3 length is 15 residues. CDR3 sequence reads: CASSTTSGSSYEQYF. The CDR3 DNA sequence: TGTGCCAGTAGTACAACTAGCGGCAGCTCCTACGAGCAGTACTTC. Drawing the rest from reference TRBV19 and TRBJ2-7, the complete variable domain is DGGITQSPKYLFRKEGQNVTLSCEQNLNHDAMYWYRQDPGQGLRLIYYSQIVNDFQKGDIAEGYSVSREKKESFPLTVTSAQKNPTAFYLCASSTTSGSSYEQYFGPGTRLTVT.

V usage is TRBV19 and J usage is TRBJ1-5; possibly TRBD1 for D (5 bases). Trimming took off 6 bases at V and 6 bases at J, with 15 bases between the two ends. This CDR3 spans 14 amino acids. CDR1 LNHDA and CDR2 SQIVND come from the germline V gene (reference sequence). CDR3: CASSSSAGRQPQHF. DNA of the CDR3: TGTGCCAGTAGCTCCTCGGCGGGGCGTCAGCCCCAGCATTTT.